These T cell receptor beta chains were read from a single sample in a study of blood T cell repertoires in COVID-19. The protocol was immunoSEQ multiplex PCR, while the TCRdb copy is restricted to in-frame clones and leaves out a portion. The sample includes 250,000 to 400,000 clones, roughly 90% of them seen just once. Sequencing used peripheral blood. These receptor sequences come from a woman aged 25 to 39 with COVID-19, enrolled during active disease. The CDR3 runs from the conserved cysteine through the conserved F or W. The D gene is left open where the match is weak. Expanded clones get a size class; other rows say once, few or many, or leave the size out.

size	length	J	V	D	CDR3	DNA
-	14	TRBJ1-4	TRBV7-9	-	CASSYRQDNEKLFF	TGTGCCAGCAGCTACCGACAGGACAATGAAAAACTGTTTTTT
-	12	TRBJ2-1	TRBV27	-	CASRSRDNEQFF	TGTGCCAGCAGATCCAGGGACAATGAGCAGTTCTTC
once	15	TRBJ2-5	TRBV5-6	-	CASSLFGKQQETQYF	TGTGCCAGCAGCTTGTTCGGGAAGCAACAAGAGACCCAGTACTTC
-	13	TRBJ1-2	TRBV4-1	-	CASSQTGNYGYTF	TGCGCCAGCAGCCAAACCGGGAACTATGGCTACACCTTC
-	12	TRBJ1-1	TRBV2	-	CASSGREMGAFF	TGTGCCAGCAGTGGTAGGGAGATGGGTGCTTTCTTT
-	12	TRBJ2-3	TRBV29-1	-	CSDQRGTDTQYF	TGCAGTGATCAGCGGGGCACAGATACGCAGTATTTT
few	13	TRBJ2-7	TRBV19	TRBD1	CASRQGGSYEQYF	TGTGCCAGTCGACAGGGGGGATCCTACGAGCAGTACTTC
-	12	TRBJ2-3	TRBV10-1	-	CASSAGTDTQYF	TGCGCCAGCAGTGCGGGGACAGATACGCAGTATTTT
-	15	TRBJ1-3	TRBV6-5	-	CASSYDRTRGNTIYF	TGTGCCAGCAGTTACGACCGGACAAGAGGTAACACCATATATTTT
-	15	TRBJ2-7	TRBV2	TRBD1	CASNQRQGATDEQYF	TGTGCCAGCAATCAGCGACAGGGGGCGACTGACGAGCAGTACTTC
-	17	TRBJ2-1	TRBV5-1	TRBD2	CASSRKRDPLTYNEQFF	TGCGCCAGCAGCAGAAAGCGGGACCCCCTAACCTACAATGAGCAGTTCTTC
-	13	TRBJ1-2	TRBV28	TRBD1	CASSPTGALGYTF	TGTGCCAGCAGTCCAACAGGGGCCCTGGGCTACACCTTC
-	13	TRBJ2-3	TRBV27	TRBD1	CASSRTGPQASYF	TGTGCCAGCAGCCGGACAGGCCCACAGGCGAGTTATTTT
once	12	TRBJ2-1	TRBV10-1	TRBD2	CASSEEFGREFF	TGCGCCAGCAGTGAAGAGTTCGGGAGGGAGTTCTTC
-	14	TRBJ1-4	TRBV2	TRBD1	CASSVGRGHEKLFF	TGTGCCAGCAGTGTAGGCAGGGGGCATGAAAAACTGTTTTTT
-	16	TRBJ2-7	TRBV28	TRBD2	CASSLWFGTSEYEQYF	TGTGCCAGCAGTTTATGGTTCGGGACTAGCGAATACGAGCAGTACTTC
-	16	TRBJ2-7	TRBV5-1	TRBD2	CASSLPQSGRMNEQYF	TGCGCCAGCAGCTTGCCCCAGAGCGGGAGAATGAACGAGCAGTACTTC
-	13	TRBJ2-5	TRBV19	TRBD2	CASNLAGQETQYF	TGTGCCAGTAACCTAGCGGGCCAAGAGACCCAGTACTTC
-	14	TRBJ2-1	TRBV28	-	CASHRSGVEVEQFF	TGTGCCAGCCACCGATCGGGGGTGGAAGTTGAGCAGTTCTTC
-	15	TRBJ1-5	TRBV27	-	CASSLSGAGNQPQHF	TGTGCCAGCAGTTTATCGGGGGCGGGTAATCAGCCCCAGCATTTT
-	17	TRBJ1-2	TRBV11-2	-	CASSLGTPPGANYGYTF	TGTGCCAGCAGCTTAGGGACCCCCCCGGGAGCCAACTATGGCTACACCTTC
-	15	TRBJ1-6	TRBV7-2	-	CASSLGRAYNSPLHF	TGTGCCAGCAGCTTAGGTAGAGCCTATAATTCACCCCTCCACTTT
-	14	TRBJ2-1	TRBV7-9	-	CASSLAGAVYEQFF	TGTGCCAGCAGCTTAGCGGGAGCGGTCTATGAGCAGTTCTTC
few	16	TRBJ1-6	TRBV5-1	-	CASSGSIRHDNSPLHF	TGCGCCAGCAGCGGGAGTATTCGTCATGATAATTCACCCCTCCACTTT
-	14	TRBJ2-5	TRBV19	-	CASSITPRSGTQYF	TGTGCCAGTAGTATAACCCCTCGGAGTGGGACCCAGTACTTC
-	17	TRBJ2-2	TRBV4-1	TRBD2	CASSQALTSGGTGELFF	TGCGCCAGCAGCCAGGCCTTGACTAGCGGGGGAACCGGGGAGCTGTTTTTT
-	15	TRBJ1-5	TRBV2	-	CASGFEGVGNQPQHF	TGTGCCAGCGGGTTTGAAGGAGTAGGCAATCAGCCCCAGCATTTT
-	14	TRBJ2-2	TRBV5-6	-	CASSLWERSGELFF	TGTGCCAGCAGCCTCTGGGAGAGGAGCGGGGAGCTGTTTTTT
-	15	TRBJ1-4	TRBV19	-	CASSLQGAANEKLFF	TGTGCCAGTAGTCTCCAAGGGGCCGCTAATGAAAAACTGTTTTTT
-	17	TRBJ1-2	TRBV28	TRBD1	CAIPEGPGGRQGGGYTF	TGTGCCATCCCAGAAGGCCCCGGGGGCAGACAGGGAGGCGGCTACACCTTC
-	17	TRBJ2-1	TRBV19	TRBD1	CASSAPGQGLAYNEQFF	TGTGCCAGTAGTGCTCCGGGACAGGGCCTCGCCTACAATGAGCAGTTCTTC
-	16	TRBJ1-1	TRBV11-2	-	CASSFPRGGVNTEAFF	TGTGCCAGCAGCTTTCCCCGGGGAGGGGTGAACACTGAAGCTTTCTTT
-	17	TRBJ2-6	TRBV3-1/TRBV3-2	-	CASSQESVISGANVLTF	TGTGCCAGCAGCCAAGAGTCGGTCATCTCTGGGGCCAACGTCCTGACTTTC
-	16	TRBJ2-1	TRBV5-1	TRBD2	CASSLVAREGYNEQFF	TGCGCCAGCAGCTTGGTGGCCAGGGAGGGCTACAATGAGCAGTTCTTC
once	12	TRBJ1-2	TRBV30	-	CAWSWSGYGYTF	TGTGCCTGGAGTTGGAGTGGATATGGCTACACCTTC
-	15	TRBJ2-7	TRBV5-1	-	CASSLVAQGSSEQYF	TGCGCCAGCAGCTTGGTTGCGCAGGGATCGAGCGAGCAGTACTTC
-	13	TRBJ2-1	TRBV27	TRBD2	CASRSRERGEQFF	TGTGCCAGCAGATCGCGGGAGAGGGGCGAGCAGTTCTTC
-	13	TRBJ2-2	TRBV29-1	-	CSVSDYRAGELFF	TGCAGTGTCTCTGATTACAGGGCCGGGGAGCTGTTTTTT
-	11	TRBJ2-5	TRBV20-1	-	CSAYYQETQYF	TGCAGTGCTTACTACCAAGAGACCCAGTACTTC
-	17	TRBJ1-1	TRBV27	TRBD1	CASSFPPPGGMNTEAFF	TGTGCCAGCAGTTTCCCGCCCCCAGGGGGTATGAACACTGAAGCTTTCTTT